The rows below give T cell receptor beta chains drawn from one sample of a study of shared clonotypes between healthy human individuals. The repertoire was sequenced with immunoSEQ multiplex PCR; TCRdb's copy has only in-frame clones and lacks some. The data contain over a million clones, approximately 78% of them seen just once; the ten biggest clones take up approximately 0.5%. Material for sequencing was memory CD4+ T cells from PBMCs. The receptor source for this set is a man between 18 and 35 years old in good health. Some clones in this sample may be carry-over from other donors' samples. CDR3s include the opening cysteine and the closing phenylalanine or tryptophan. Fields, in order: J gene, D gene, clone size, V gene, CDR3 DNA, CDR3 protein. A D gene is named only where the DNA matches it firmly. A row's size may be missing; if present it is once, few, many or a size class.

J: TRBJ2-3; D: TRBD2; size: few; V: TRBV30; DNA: TGTGCCTGGAGTGGGGATAGCGGGAACACAGATACGCAGTATTTT; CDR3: CAWSGDSGNTDTQYF
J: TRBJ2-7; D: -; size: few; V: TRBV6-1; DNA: TGTGCCAGCATCTTTAGCGGAAACTCCTACGAGCAGTACTTC; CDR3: CASIFSGNSYEQYF
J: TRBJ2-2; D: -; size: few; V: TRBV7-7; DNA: TGTGCCAGCAGCTTAGAACTGTTTGGACAGACGGCCGGGGAGCTGTTTTTT; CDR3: CASSLELFGQTAGELFF
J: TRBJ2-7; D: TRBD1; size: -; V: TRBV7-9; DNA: TGTGCCAGCAGCTGGGACAGGGTGGAGCAGTACTTC; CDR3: CASSWDRVEQYF
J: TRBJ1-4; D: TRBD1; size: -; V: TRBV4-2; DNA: TGTGCCAGCAGCCAAGATTCCGGGACAGGGGTTTGGAAACTGTTTTTT; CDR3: CASSQDSGTGVWKLFF
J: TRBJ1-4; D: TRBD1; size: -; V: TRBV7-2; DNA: TGTGCCAGCAGCTTGGACAGGGGCTTTAATGAAAAACTGTTTTTT; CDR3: CASSLDRGFNEKLFF
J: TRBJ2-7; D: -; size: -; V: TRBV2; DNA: TGTGCCAGCAGTGGACAGGAGTCCTACGAGCAGTACTTC; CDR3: CASSGQESYEQYF
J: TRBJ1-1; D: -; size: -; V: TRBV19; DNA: TGTGCCAGTAGTATATATTCGAGGGGGTTCGGCACTGAAGCTTTCTTT; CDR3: CASSIYSRGFGTEAFF
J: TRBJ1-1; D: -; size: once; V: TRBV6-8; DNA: TGTGCCAGCAGTCTGACAGGAGGGAACACTGAAGCTTTCTTT; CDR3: CASSLTGGNTEAFF
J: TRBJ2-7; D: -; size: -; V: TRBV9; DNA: TGTGCCAGCAGCCCGGCCGGCTACGAGCAGTACTTC; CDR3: CASSPAGYEQYF
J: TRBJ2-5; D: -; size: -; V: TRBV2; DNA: TGTGCCAGCAATAGCCTAGGCCGAGAGGAGACCCAGTACTTC; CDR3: CASNSLGREETQYF
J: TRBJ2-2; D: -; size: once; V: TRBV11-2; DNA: TGTGCCAGCAGCTCCCGCTTAACGACATTTTCGAACACCGGGGAGCTGTTTTTT; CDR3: CASSSRLTTFSNTGELFF
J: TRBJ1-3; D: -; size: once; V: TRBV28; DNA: TGTGCCAGCAGTTTAGGGATAATCTCTGGAAACACCATATATTTT; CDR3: CASSLGIISGNTIYF
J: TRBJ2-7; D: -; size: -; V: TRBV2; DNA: TGTGCCAGCAGTCGGGGTTACGGTCCAGATCAGCAGTACTTC; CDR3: CASSRGYGPDQQYF
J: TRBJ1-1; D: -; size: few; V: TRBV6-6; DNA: TGTGCCAGCAGCCCCTATGTGAACACTGAAGCTTTCTTT; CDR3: CASSPYVNTEAFF
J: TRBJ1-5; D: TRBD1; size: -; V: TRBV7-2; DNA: TGTGCCAGCAGCTTAGACAGGGGGCCGCATCAGCCCCAGCATTTT; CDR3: CASSLDRGPHQPQHF
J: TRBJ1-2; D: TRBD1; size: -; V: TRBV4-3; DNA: TGCGCCAGCAGCCAACCGGGACAGGGGATGTATGGCTACACCTTC; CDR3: CASSQPGQGMYGYTF
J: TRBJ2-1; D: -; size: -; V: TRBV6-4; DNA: TGTGCCAGCAGTTACTCCCGAATTTACAATGAGCAGTTCTTC; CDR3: CASSYSRIYNEQFF
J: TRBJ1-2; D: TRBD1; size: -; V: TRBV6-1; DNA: TGTGCCAGCAGCCGGGGACAGGGTGGATATGGCTACACCTTC; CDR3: CASSRGQGGYGYTF
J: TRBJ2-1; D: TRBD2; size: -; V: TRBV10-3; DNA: TGTGCCATCAGTGGTGGCGGGAGAAGCGACGAGCAGTTCTTC; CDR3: CAISGGGRSDEQFF
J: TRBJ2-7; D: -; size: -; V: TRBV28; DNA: TGTGCCAGCAGTTCGCCGGGGGCGGCGGGCGAGCAGTACTTC; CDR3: CASSSPGAAGEQYF
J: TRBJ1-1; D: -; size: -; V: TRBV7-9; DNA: TGTGCCAGCAGCTTTGGGTCGACGAACTGGGCTGAAGCTTTCTTT; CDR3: CASSFGSTNWAEAFF
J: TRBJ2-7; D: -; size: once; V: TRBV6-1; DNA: TGTGCCAGCAGTGAAGGGGGCGATTCCTACGAGCAGTACTTC; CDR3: CASSEGGDSYEQYF
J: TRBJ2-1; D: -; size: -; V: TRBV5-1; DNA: TGCGCCAGCAGCTTGGGCTCCGCAGATTTAGATGAGCAGTTCTTC; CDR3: CASSLGSADLDEQFF
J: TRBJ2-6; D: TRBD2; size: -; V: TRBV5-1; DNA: TGCGCCAGCAGCAGCGGGACTAACTCTGGGGCCAACGTCCTGACTTTC; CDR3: CASSSGTNSGANVLTF
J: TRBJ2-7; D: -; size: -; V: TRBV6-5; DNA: TGTGCCAGCAGTTACTCGAAAGTGGGGGGCTACGAGCAGTACTTC; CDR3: CASSYSKVGGYEQYF
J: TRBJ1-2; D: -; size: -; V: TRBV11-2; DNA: TGTGCCAGCAGCTTCCGGCCAAGGGGCTCGGGCTATGGCTACACCTTC; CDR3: CASSFRPRGSGYGYTF
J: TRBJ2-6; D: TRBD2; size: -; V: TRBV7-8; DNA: TGTGCCAGCAGCCGACTAGCCCTCTCTGGGGCCAACGTCCTGACTTTC; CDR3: CASSRLALSGANVLTF
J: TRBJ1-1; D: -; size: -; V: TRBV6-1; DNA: TGTGCCAGCAGTGAAACCCCCTCGGACAGAGAAGCTTTCTTT; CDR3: CASSETPSDREAFF
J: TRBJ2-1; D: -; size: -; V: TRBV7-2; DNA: TGTGCCAGCAGCTTAGCGGGACTGGTCTACAATGAGCAGTTCTTC; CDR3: CASSLAGLVYNEQFF
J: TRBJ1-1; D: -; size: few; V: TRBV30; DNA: TGTGCCTACGACATGAACACTGAAGCTTTCTTT; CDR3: CAYDMNTEAFF
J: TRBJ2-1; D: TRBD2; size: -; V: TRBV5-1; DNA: TGCGCCAGCGGTAGCGGGAGTGTTGGGTACAATGAGCAGTTCTTC; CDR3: CASGSGSVGYNEQFF
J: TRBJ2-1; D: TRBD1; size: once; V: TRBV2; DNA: TGTGCCAGCAAAGAACAGGGGGCGACAAGTGAGCAGTTCTTC; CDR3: CASKEQGATSEQFF
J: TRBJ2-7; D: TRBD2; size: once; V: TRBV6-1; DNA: TGTGCCAGCAGTGAAGCAGTGGGACTAGCGGGAGGGTACGAGCAGTACTTC; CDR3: CASSEAVGLAGGYEQYF
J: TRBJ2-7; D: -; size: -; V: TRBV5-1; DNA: TGCGCCAGCAGCTTGGAGGACCCTAGCTCCTACGAGCAGTACTTC; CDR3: CASSLEDPSSYEQYF
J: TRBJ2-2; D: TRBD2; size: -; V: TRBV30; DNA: TGTGCCTCGCCGGGACTAGCGGGAGCCGGGGAGCTGTTTTTT; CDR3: CASPGLAGAGELFF
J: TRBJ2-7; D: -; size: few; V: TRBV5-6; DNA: TGTGCCAGCAGCTCATTGAGCGAAACCTACGAGCAGTACTTC; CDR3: CASSSLSETYEQYF
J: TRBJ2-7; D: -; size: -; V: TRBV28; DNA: TGTGCCAGCAGTCCGCCCATGTCCTCCTACGAGCAGTACTTC; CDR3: CASSPPMSSYEQYF
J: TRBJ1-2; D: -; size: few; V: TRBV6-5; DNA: TGTGCCAGCAGTTACTCGACGGGTAAGGGATCCGGCTACACCTTC; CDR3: CASSYSTGKGSGYTF
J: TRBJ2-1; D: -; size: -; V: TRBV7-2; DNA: TGTGCCTCCCGGACCCCTTCGTTAAGGAATGAGCAGTTCTTC; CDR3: CASRTPSLRNEQFF
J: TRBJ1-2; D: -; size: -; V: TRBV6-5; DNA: TGTGCCAGCAGATACCCTTGGGGGGCGGGCTATGGCTACACCTTC; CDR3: CASRYPWGAGYGYTF
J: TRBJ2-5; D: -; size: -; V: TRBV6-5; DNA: TGTGCCAGCAGTTCCGGGCCCCTAAGGACCCAGTACTTC; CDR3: CASSSGPLRTQYF
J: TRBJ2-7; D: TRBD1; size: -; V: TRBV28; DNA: TGTGCCAGCATCGGACAGGGCTTTTCCTACGAGCAGTACTTC; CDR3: CASIGQGFSYEQYF
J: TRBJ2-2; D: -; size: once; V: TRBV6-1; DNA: TGTGCCAGCAGTGAAGCGGGACTTAGGGCCGGGGAGCTGTTTTTT; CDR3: CASSEAGLRAGELFF
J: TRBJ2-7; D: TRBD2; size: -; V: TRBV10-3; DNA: TGTGCCATCAGGACTAGCGGGAGTTACGAGCAGTACTTC; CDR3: CAIRTSGSYEQYF
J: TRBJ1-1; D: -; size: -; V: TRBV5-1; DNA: TGCGCCAGCAGCTCGCTGGCCCGGCCTGAAGCTTTCTTT; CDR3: CASSSLARPEAFF
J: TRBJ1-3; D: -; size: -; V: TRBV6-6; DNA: TGTGCCAGCAGTAATGGAGGGCCCCCTGGAAACACCATATATTTT; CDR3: CASSNGGPPGNTIYF
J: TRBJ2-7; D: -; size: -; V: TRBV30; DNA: TGTGCCTGGAGTCGAGACTGGTACGAGCAGTACTTC; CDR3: CAWSRDWYEQYF
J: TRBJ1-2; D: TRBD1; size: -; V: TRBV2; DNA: TGTGCCAGCATAAGGGACAGGGCCAACTATGGCTACACCTTC; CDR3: CASIRDRANYGYTF
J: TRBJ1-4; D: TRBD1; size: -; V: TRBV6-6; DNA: TGTGCCAGCAGTTTCTCAGGGGGCGGAAAACTGTTTTTT; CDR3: CASSFSGGGKLFF
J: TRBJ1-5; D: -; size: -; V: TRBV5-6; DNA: TGTGCCAGCAGCCCGGGCGGAGGGCCCCAGCATTTT; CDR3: CASSPGGGPQHF
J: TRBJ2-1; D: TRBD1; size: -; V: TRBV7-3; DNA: TGTGCCAGCAGCTCCATAGGAACCCTGGGACAGGGGGTCAATGAGCAGTTCTTC; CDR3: CASSSIGTLGQGVNEQFF
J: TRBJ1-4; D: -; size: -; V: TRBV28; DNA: TGTGCCAGCAGTCCAACCCAAGCCCATAATGAAAAACTGTTTTTT; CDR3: CASSPTQAHNEKLFF